The TCR beta chain described here comes from a study of beta chain features in type 1 diabetes. This CDR3 has 14 residues. CDR1 ENHRY and CDR2 SYGVKD come from the germline V gene. Trimming cost V 4 bases and J 4 bases, with 14 bases left between them. Regarding the study as a whole: Naive, central memory and Treg TCRB repertoires seemed to resemble each other more closely in patients than they did in healthy donors. Moderately but significantly shorter TCRB CDR3s were found in Type 1 diabetes patients in all four CD4+ subsets.

Based on CD45RO/CCR7/CD25/CD127/CD95/CD27, CD4+ regulatory, stem cell-like memory, naive and central memory cells were sorted. Worth noting for this clone: The antigen remains undetermined.

Investigators reverse transcribed all isolated RNA, so they sequenced expressed TCRB transcripts. Profiled with immunoSEQ multiplex PCR; TCRdb holds only in-frame clones, not every one. The sample records some 370,000 clones, 9.6% being singletons. The receptor's source is a man aged 25-40 years with type 1 diabetes. The sample was central memory CD4+ T cells from blood. V gene TRBV10-3 combines with J gene TRBJ2-7; possible D gene TRBD1, 5 bases. In DNA form, the CDR3 reads TGTGCCATCAGTGGTCCAGGGTTGACGTACGAGCAGTACTTC. Its protein product is CAISGPGLTYEQYF.